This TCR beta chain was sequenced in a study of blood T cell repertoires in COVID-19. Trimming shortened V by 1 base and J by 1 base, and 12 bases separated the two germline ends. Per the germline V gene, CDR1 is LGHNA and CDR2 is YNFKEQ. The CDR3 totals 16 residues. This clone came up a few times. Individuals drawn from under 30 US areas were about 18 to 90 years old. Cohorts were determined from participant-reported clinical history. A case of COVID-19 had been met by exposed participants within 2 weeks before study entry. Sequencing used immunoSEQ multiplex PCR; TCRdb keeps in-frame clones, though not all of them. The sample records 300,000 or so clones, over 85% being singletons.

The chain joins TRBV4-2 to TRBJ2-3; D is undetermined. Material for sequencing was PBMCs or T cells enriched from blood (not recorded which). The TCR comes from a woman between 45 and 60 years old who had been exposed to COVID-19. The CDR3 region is CASSQAVATGTDTQYF. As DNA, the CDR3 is TGTGCCAGCAGCCAAGCGGTAGCAACGGGCACAGATACGCAGTATTTT.